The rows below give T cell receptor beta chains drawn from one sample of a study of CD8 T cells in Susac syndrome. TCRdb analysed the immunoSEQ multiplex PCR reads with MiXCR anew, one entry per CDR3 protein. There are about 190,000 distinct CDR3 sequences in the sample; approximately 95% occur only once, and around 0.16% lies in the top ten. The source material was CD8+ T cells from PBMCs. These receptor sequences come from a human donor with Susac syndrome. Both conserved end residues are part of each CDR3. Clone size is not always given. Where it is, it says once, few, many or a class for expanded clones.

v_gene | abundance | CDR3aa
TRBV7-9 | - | CASSILAPSYNEQFF
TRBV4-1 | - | CASSRFLGENTEAFF
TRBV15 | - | CATSRPDSNQPQHF
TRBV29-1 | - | CSVEGGGTGRSYNEQFF
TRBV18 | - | CASSLAGGLYNEQFF
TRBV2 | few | CASSGLAGGLNEQFF
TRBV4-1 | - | CASSQEERGGQETQYF
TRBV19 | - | CASGDGYTF
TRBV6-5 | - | CASRDGGGEQYF
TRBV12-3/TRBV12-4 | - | CASSLVGVLGNEQFF
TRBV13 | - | CASSSRGFAGANVLTF
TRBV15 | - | CATSPQGSPAETQYF
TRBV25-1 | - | CASSSAGGTDTQYF
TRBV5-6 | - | CASSLDRGYLSYEQYF
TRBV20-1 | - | CSVNPNVGMNEQFF
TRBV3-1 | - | CASSQTASNTGELFF
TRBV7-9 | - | CASSPGQGVSGELFF
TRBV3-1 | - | CASSHGGTDNNEQFF
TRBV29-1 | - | CSVGDSPASYTF
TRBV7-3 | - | CASSLTRKDDEQFF
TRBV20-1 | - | CSARDQGSYNSPLHF
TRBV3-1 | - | CASSQWFAGTNTDTQYF
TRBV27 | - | CASSLSLRSGQGINSPLHF
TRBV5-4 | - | CASSLVALGAEEQYF
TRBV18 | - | CASSSRGDTEAFF
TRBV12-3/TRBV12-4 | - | CASSLALGGDPFYEQYF
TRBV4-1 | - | CASSHPPGLARETQYF
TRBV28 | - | CASTRIGTGEKLFF
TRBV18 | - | CASSLSYGTGSSGANVLTF
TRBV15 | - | CATSRDLGETGELFF